Following are 5 T cell receptor beta chains from one sample sequenced in a study of T cells in tumors after PD-1 blockade. Data came from immunoSEQ multiplex PCR; TCRdb stores just in-frame clones and leaves some out. The sample lists approximately 60,000 clones, 80% occurring once. The sample here was PBMCs, taken before anti-PD-1 treatment. The source is a human donor with basal cell carcinoma.

Of note for this clone: Distinct nucleotide sequences in the sample also encode this CDR3. The V call is TRBV18, the J call TRBJ1-1; D not resolved. CDR1 and CDR2 from the germline V gene are KGHSH and LQKENI. The CDR3 runs to 13 residues. V gave up 6 bases and J gave up 0 bases, with 8 bases separating them. For the CDR3, the DNA is TGTGCCAGCTCCCCAGGTATGAACACTGAAGCTTTCTTT. Encoded protein: CASSPGMNTEAFF.

V is TRBV18 and J is TRBJ1-2; 7 nucleotides match TRBD1. This CDR3 contains 17 residues. Trimming cost V 1 base and J 4 bases; bases outside gene matches: 12. Germline V lookup: CDR1 KGHSH, CDR2 LQKENI. The CDR3 bases are TGTGCCAGCTCACCACGGCAGGGGGAAGCCCTTCCCTATGGCTACACCTTC. The encoded protein is CASSPRQGEALPYGYTF. The full variable domain, in which reference TRBV18 and TRBJ1-2 provide the parts outside the CDR3, is NAGVMQNPRHLVRRRGQEARLRCSPMKGHSHVYWYRQLPEEGLKFMVYLQKENIIDESGMPKERFSAEFPKEGPSILRIQQVVRGDSAAYFCASSPRQGEALPYGYTFGSGTRLTVV.

CDR3 residues: CASSLAGLAGGPVYNEQFF. In DNA form, the CDR3 reads TGTGCCAGCAGCTTAGCGGGACTAGCGGGGGGCCCGGTCTACAATGAGCAGTTCTTC. The rearrangement uses TRBV7-9 and TRBJ2-1, with 15 bases fitting TRBD2. This CDR3 contains 19 residues. Losses at the gene ends were 0 bases for V and 3 bases for J; bases not matched to a gene: 6. Germline lookup yields CDR1 SEHNR and CDR2 FQNEAQ (reference sequence).

The chain recombines TRBV27 with TRBJ2-1; D not certain. Trimming left V 7 bases short and J 6 bases short, with 13 bases between. The CDR3 loop spans 13 amino acids. From germline, CDR1 is MNHEY and CDR2 SMNVEV (reference sequence). CDR3 sequence: CASISRTLNEQFF. DNA of the CDR3: TGTGCCAGCATTTCCCGGACGCTCAATGAGCAGTTCTTC.

This chain links TRBV15 with TRBJ2-5; D gene ambiguous. The CDR3 contains 14 residues. V dropped 0 bases and J dropped 0 bases, with 5 bases sitting between them. Germline lookup yields CDR1 LNHNV and CDR2 YYDKDF (reference sequence). CDR3 residues: CATSRDRHQETQYF. CDR3 bases: TGTGCCACCAGCAGAGATCGCCACCAAGAGACCCAGTACTTC. The entire variable domain, with the rest obtained from reference TRBV15 and TRBJ2-5, is as follows: DAMVIQNPRYQVTQFGKPVTLSCSQTLNHNVMYWYQQKSSQAPKLLFHYYDKDFNNEADTPDNFQSRRPNTSFCFLDIRSPGLGDTAMYLCATSRDRHQETQYFGPGTRLLVL.